This TCR beta chain appears in the sequencing data of a study of PD-L1 blockade in urothelial cancer. TCRdb's copy holds only in-frame clones and misses some; the assay was immunoSEQ multiplex PCR. This table holds 120,000 or so clones, around 88% found once. As for time point: peripheral blood 6 weeks after treatment start. The junction had 14 bases not matched to a gene; V was cut back by 7 bases and J by 2 bases. The CDR3 extends over 17 amino acids. Germline CDR1 is ENHRY and CDR2 is SYGVKD. This TCR derives from a man aged 45 to 65 with urothelial cancer. This chain connects TRBV10-3 to TRBJ1-3, with 7 bases fitting TRBD1. The specimen comprised PBMCs, sampled around atezolizumab (anti-PD-L1) treatment. The chain's CDR3 is CAITTNRQGITGNTIYF. In nucleotides, the CDR3 is TGTGCCATCACCACAAACCGACAGGGAATTACTGGAAACACCATATATTTT.